The rows below give T cell receptor beta chains drawn from one sample of a study of a mutant IDH1 vaccine in newly diagnosed glioma. Antigens of these TCRs are unknown. Assay: immunoSEQ multiplex PCR; the TCRdb copy retains only in-frame clones and omits some. There are roughly 44,000 clones in the sample; 81% occur only once, and 4.7% lies in the top ten. The input for sequencing was PBMCs, taken from a glioma patient whose treatment included an IDH1 peptide vaccine. The source is a woman aged 40 to 50 with glioma. Some clones in this sample may be carry-over from other donors' samples. The CDR3 runs from the conserved cysteine through the conserved F or W. Fields, in order: CDR3 protein, J gene, clone size, V gene. Expanded clones are given a class, and other clones once, few, many or no size at all.

CDR3 protein: CASSLGADLPGNTIYF
J gene: TRBJ1-3
clone size: once
V gene: TRBV5-4

CDR3 protein: CASSEGGSRAWYGYTF
J gene: TRBJ1-2
clone size: NA
V gene: TRBV25-1

CDR3 protein: CASSFGSADGYTF
J gene: TRBJ1-2
clone size: NA
V gene: TRBV5-1

CDR3 protein: CASKWVLETDTQYF
J gene: TRBJ2-3
clone size: NA
V gene: TRBV5-1

CDR3 protein: CASSRTGTGTYEQYF
J gene: TRBJ2-7
clone size: NA
V gene: TRBV6-5

CDR3 protein: CASSYSDLGGSEAFF
J gene: TRBJ1-1
clone size: few
V gene: TRBV6-5

CDR3 protein: CASTQGSGYTF
J gene: TRBJ1-2
clone size: NA
V gene: TRBV6-1

CDR3 protein: CASSVKGAGETQYF
J gene: TRBJ2-5
clone size: NA
V gene: TRBV2

CDR3 protein: CASRVGATNEKLFF
J gene: TRBJ1-4
clone size: NA
V gene: TRBV15

CDR3 protein: CASSFHGSGLYEQYF
J gene: TRBJ2-7
clone size: NA
V gene: TRBV28

CDR3 protein: CASSQELWPYEQYF
J gene: TRBJ2-7
clone size: NA
V gene: TRBV14

CDR3 protein: CASTVGTGYRETQYF
J gene: TRBJ2-5
clone size: NA
V gene: TRBV23-1

CDR3 protein: CASSPLTNNEQFF
J gene: TRBJ2-1
clone size: NA
V gene: TRBV18

CDR3 protein: CASGQGGEKLFF
J gene: TRBJ1-4
clone size: few
V gene: TRBV9

CDR3 protein: CASSSGGNRGANQPQHF
J gene: TRBJ1-5
clone size: NA
V gene: TRBV5-6

CDR3 protein: CASSYSRGRVYEQYF
J gene: TRBJ2-7
clone size: NA
V gene: TRBV6-5

CDR3 protein: CASSDRTGGRYGYTF
J gene: TRBJ1-2
clone size: NA
V gene: TRBV25-1